What follows are 6 T cell receptor beta chains derived from one specimen sequenced in a study of T cell responses to AZD1222 COVID-19 vaccine. Generated by immunoSEQ multiplex PCR, the TCRdb table keeps only in-frame clones and is missing some. The sample carries 30,000 to 50,000 clones, 88% recorded once. The specimen was peripheral blood, collected 28 days after the second dose of the MenACWY control vaccine. The source is an adult who received the MenACWY meningococcal vaccine as a control.

This clone was observed once. The chain's CDR3 is CASSLYSLDRAGNYGYTF. The CDR3 coding sequence is TGTGCCAGCAGTTTATACTCCCTCGACAGGGCAGGGAACTATGGCTACACCTTC. The chain couples TRBV27 to TRBJ1-2; 7 positions match TRBD1. CDR1 and CDR2 (germline): MNHEY, SMNVEV (reference sequence). This CDR3 region has 18 residues. The trim removed 1 base at V and 2 bases at J, leaving 13 bases unmatched.

The chain is built from TRBV5-1 and TRBJ2-1; possible D gene TRBD2, 6 bases. V lost 5 bases and J 8 bases, leaving 23 bases between the germline ends. This CDR3 spans 16 amino acids. Germline V CDR1 and CDR2: SGHRS, YFSETQ. The CDR3 sequence: CASRLGVGGLADEQFF. The CDR3 DNA is TGCGCCAGCAGGCTTGGGGTTGGGGGACTGGCGGATGAGCAGTTCTTC.

The chain employs TRBV18 and TRBJ2-3; 7 nucleotides line up with TRBD2. Germline V gene sequence: CDR1 KGHSH, CDR2 LQKENI. The CDR3 extends over 22 amino acids. The V gene end was trimmed by 3 bases and the J gene end by 4 bases; junction bases not matched to a gene: 28. Written as DNA, the CDR3 is TGTGCCAGCTCACCCCCGCCGTGTTTCCCTGCGTCGGCGCGGGAGAGCGCAGATACGCAGTATTTT. Residues: CASSPPPCFPASARESADTQYF.

The chain couples TRBV24-1 to TRBJ2-4, with 13 bases that match TRBD2. V dropped 2 bases and J dropped 12; count of bases not matched to a gene: 6. Germline V gene lookup returns CDR1 KGHDR and CDR2 SFDVKD. This CDR3 contains 15 residues. The chain's CDR3 is CATSDSGTSGINQYF. The CDR3 bases are TGTGCCACCAGTGATTCCGGGACTAGCGGGATTAATCAGTACTTC.

V usage is TRBV28 and J usage is TRBJ1-2; D possibly corresponds to TRBD1 (6 bases). Germline loops: CDR1 MDHEN, CDR2 SYDVKM. Trimming took off 8 bases at V and 4 bases at J, with 11 bases between the two ends. The CDR3 runs 12 residues. The CDR3 DNA follows: TGTGCCAGCGTGGACAGAAGCTATGGCTACACCTTC. Translated: CASVDRSYGYTF.

The chain carries TRBV9 and TRBJ2-7; 7 nucleotides agree with TRBD2. With 0 bases clipped from V and 3 bases from J, the junction kept 6 bases outside the gene matches. Germline loops: CDR1 SGDLS, CDR2 YYNGEE. The CDR3 extends over 15 amino acids. DNA for the CDR3: TGTGCCAGCAGCGTAGGTCCTAGCGGAAACTACGAGCAGTACTTC. Protein: CASSVGPSGNYEQYF.